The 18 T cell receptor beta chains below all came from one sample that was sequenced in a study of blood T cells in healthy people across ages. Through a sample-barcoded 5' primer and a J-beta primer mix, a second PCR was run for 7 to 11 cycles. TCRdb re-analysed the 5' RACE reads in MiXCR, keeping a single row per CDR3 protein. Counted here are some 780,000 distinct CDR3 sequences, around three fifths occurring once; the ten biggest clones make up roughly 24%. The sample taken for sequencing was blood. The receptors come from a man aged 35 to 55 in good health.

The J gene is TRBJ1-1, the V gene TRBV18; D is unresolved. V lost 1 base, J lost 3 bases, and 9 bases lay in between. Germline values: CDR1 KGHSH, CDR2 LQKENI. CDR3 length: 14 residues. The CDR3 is CASSPLDSYTEAFF. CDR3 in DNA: TGTGCCAGCTCACCACTGGATTCGTACACTGAAGCTTTCTTT.

DNA of the CDR3: TGCAGCGCATACGGGGGGACAGGGGGTAGCAATGAGCAGTTCTTC. Its translation is CSAYGGTGGSNEQFF. The chain links TRBV29-1 to TRBJ2-1, with 11 positions matching TRBD1. Germline V gene sequence: CDR1 SQVTM, CDR2 ANQGSEA. CDR3 length: 15 amino acids. V shed 7 bases, J shed 6 bases, and the junction held 11 bases outside the gene matches.

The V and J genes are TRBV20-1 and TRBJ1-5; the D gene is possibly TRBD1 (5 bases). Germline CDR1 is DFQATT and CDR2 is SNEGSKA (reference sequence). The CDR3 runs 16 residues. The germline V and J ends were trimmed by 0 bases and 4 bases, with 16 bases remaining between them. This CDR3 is CSARDLKSPGNQPQHF. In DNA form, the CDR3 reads TGCAGTGCTAGAGATCTTAAGTCCCCAGGGAATCAGCCCCAGCATTTT.

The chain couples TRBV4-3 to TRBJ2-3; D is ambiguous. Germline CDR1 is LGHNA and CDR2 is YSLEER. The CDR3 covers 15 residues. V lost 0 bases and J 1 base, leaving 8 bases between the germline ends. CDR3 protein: CASSQELRGTDTQYF. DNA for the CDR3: TGCGCCAGCAGCCAAGAGTTAAGGGGCACAGATACGCAGTATTTT.

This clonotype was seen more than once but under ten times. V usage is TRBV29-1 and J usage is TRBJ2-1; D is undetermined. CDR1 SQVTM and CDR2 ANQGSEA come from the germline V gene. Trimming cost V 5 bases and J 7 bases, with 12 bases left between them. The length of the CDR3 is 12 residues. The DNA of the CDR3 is TGCAGCGTTCTCATGGGTAAAAATGAGCAGTTCTTC. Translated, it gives CSVLMGKNEQFF.

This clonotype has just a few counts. CDR3 protein: CASSFLDRRGGYEQYF. In DNA form, the CDR3 reads TGCGCCAGCAGCTTCCTAGACCGCCGAGGGGGGTACGAGCAGTACTTC. This chain joins TRBV5-1 and TRBJ2-5; tentatively, D is TRBD1 or TRBD2 (6 bases each). The J call is uncertain, as TRBJ2-7 better fits the DNA end. This CDR3 spans 16 amino acids. Per the germline V gene, CDR1 is SGHRS and CDR2 is YFSETQ.

The CDR3 region is CSVVINAEAFF. Written as DNA, the CDR3 is TGCAGCGTTGTTATTAACGCTGAAGCTTTCTTT. This rearrangement joins TRBV29-1 to TRBJ1-1; D remains ambiguous. This CDR3 spans 11 amino acids. V shed 4 bases and J shed 6 bases, with 9 bases lying between them. CDR1 is SQVTM and CDR2 is ANQGSEA in the germline V gene. Full variable domain (rest looked up from reference TRBV29-1 and TRBJ1-1): SAVISQKPSRDICQRGTSLTIQCQVDSQVTMMFWYRQQPGQSLTLIATANQGSEATYESGFVIDKFPISRPNLTFSTLTVSNMSPEDSSIYLCSVVINAEAFFGQGTRLTVV.

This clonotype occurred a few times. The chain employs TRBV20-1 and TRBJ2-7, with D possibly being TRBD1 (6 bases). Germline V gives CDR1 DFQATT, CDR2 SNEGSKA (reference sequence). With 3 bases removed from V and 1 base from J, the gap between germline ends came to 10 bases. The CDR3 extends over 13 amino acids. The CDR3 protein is CSASLGQSYEQYF. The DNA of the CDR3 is TGCAGTGCTAGCCTTGGACAGTCCTACGAGCAGTACTTC.

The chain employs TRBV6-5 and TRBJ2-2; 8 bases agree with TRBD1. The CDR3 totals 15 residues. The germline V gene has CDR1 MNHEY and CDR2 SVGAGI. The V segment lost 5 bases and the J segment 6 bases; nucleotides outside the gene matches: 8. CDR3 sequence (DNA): TGTGCCAGCAGTAGGACAGGGCCCGACTCCGGGGAGCTGTTTTTT. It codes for CASSRTGPDSGELFF.

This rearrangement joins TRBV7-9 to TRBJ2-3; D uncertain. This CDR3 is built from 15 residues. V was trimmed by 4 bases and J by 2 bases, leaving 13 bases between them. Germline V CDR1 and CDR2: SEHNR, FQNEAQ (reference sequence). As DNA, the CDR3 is TGTGCCAGCAGCTCAAAGGGCCGACTCACAGATACGCAGTATTTT. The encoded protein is CASSSKGRLTDTQYF. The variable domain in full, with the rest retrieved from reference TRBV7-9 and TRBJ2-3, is DTGVSQNPRHKITKRGQNVTFRCDPISEHNRLYWYRQTLGQGPEFLTYFQNEAQLEKSRLLSDRFSAERPKGSFSTLEIQRTEQGDSAMYLCASSSKGRLTDTQYFGPGTRLTVL.

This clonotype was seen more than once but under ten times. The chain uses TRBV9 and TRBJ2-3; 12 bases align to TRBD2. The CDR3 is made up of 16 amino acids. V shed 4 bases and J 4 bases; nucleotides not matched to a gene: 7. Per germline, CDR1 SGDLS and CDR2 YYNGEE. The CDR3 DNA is TGTGCCAGCAGCCAGACTAGCGGGAGTCGTTCAGATACGCAGTATTTT. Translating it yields CASSQTSGSRSDTQYF. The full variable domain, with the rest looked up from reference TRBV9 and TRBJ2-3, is DSGVTQTPKHLITATGQRVTLRCSPRSGDLSVYWYQQSLDQGLQFLIQYYNGEERAKGNILERFSAQQFPDLHSELNLSSLELGDSALYFCASSQTSGSRSDTQYFGPGTRLTVL.

The CDR3, as DNA: TGTGCCAGCAGCCCCTGGACAGGGTTGAAGACCCAGTACTTC. Translated: CASSPWTGLKTQYF. This rearrangement joins TRBV3-1 to TRBJ2-5, with 8 bases lining up with TRBD1. With 4 bases clipped from V and 6 bases from J, the junction kept 7 bases outside the gene matches. Germline CDR1 and CDR2: LGHDT and YNNKEL (reference sequence). The CDR3 is made up of 14 amino acids.

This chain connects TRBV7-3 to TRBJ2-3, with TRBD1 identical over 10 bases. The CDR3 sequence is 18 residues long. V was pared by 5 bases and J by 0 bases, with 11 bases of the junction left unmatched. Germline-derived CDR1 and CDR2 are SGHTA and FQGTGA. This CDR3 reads CASSPRGTGAPSTDTQYF. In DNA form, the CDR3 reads TGTGCCAGCAGCCCGCGGGGGACAGGGGCCCCTAGCACAGATACGCAGTATTTT.

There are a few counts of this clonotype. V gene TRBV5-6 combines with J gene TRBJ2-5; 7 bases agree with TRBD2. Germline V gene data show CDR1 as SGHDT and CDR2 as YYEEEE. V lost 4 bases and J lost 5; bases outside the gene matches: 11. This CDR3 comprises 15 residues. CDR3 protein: CASSAGRVSRETQYF. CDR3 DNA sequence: TGTGCCAGCAGCGCGGGGAGGGTTTCCCGTGAGACCCAGTACTTC.

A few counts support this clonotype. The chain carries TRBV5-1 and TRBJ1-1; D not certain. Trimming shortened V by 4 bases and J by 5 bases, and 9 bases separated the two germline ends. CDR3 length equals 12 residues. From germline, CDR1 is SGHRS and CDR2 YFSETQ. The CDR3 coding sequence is TGCGCCAGCAGCATCCAGACGACTGAAGCTTTCTTT. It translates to CASSIQTTEAFF.

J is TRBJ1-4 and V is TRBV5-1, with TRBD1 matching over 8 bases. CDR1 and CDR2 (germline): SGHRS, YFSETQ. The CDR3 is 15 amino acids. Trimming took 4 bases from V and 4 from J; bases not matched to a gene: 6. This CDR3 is CASSTRTGNNEKLFF. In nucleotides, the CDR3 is TGCGCCAGCAGCACCCGGACAGGGAATAATGAAAAACTGTTTTTT.

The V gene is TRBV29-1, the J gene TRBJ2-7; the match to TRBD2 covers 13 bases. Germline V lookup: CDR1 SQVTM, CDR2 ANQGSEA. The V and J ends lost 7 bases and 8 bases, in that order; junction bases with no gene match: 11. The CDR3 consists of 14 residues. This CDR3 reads CSANMGLAGHQQYF. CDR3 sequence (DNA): TGCAGCGCCAATATGGGACTAGCGGGACACCAGCAGTACTTC.

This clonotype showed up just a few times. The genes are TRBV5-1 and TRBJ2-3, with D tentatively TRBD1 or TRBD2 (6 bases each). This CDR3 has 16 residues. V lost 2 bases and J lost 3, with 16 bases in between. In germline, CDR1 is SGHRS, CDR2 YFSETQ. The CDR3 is CASSFTGTSQTDTQYF. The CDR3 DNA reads TGCGCCAGCAGCTTTACAGGGACTTCCCAGACAGATACGCAGTATTTT. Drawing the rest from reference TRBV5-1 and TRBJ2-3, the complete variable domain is KAGVTQTPRYLIKTRGQQVTLSCSPISGHRSVSWYQQTPGQGLQFLFEYFSETQRNKGNFPGRFSGRQFSNSRSEMNVSTLELGDSALYLCASSFTGTSQTDTQYFGPGTRLTVL.